The subject of this entry is one TCR beta chain. This sample is part of a study of technical replicates of blood from a handful of donors. The germline V gene has CDR1 SGHKS and CDR2 YYEKEE (reference sequence). CDR3 length: 14 residues. V lost 5 bases to trimming and J lost 2 bases, with 13 bases between them. Data came from immunoSEQ multiplex PCR; TCRdb stores just in-frame clones and leaves some out. The sample carries tens of thousands of clones, roughly 90% recorded once. This TCR came from a human donor in good health. Some clones in this sample may be carry-over from other donors' samples. Sequenced input: PBMCs. The chain is built from TRBV5-5 and TRBJ1-2; D is ambiguous. The chain's CDR3 is CASRPEVINYGYTF. CDR3 sequence (DNA): TGTGCCAGCAGGCCCGAGGTCATAAACTATGGCTACACCTTC.